The rows below give T cell receptor beta chains drawn from one sample of a study of shared clonotypes between healthy human individuals. The assay was immunoSEQ multiplex PCR, and TCRdb's table has in-frame clones only and misses some. The data contain 950,000 to 1,300,000 clones, roughly 80% of them singletons. The sample was memory CD4+ T cells sorted from blood. Source of these receptors: a man between 18 and 35 years old in good health. Each CDR3 is given with its conserved first and last residue. D genes are given only for firm matches. The size field is filled for only some rows; it gives once, few, many or a size class.

V gene,D gene,clone size,J gene,CDR3 DNA,CDR3 protein
TRBV5-1,NA,once,TRBJ1-1,TGCGCCAGCAGACCAGACACGAACACTGAAGCTTTCTTT,CASRPDTNTEAFF
TRBV18,NA,NA,TRBJ2-5,TGTGCCAGCTCAGCAGAGCGGGAGACCCAGTACTTC,CASSAERETQYF
TRBV5-4,NA,NA,TRBJ2-7,TGTGCCAGCAGCTTGAACGCAGGGAGGTACGAGCAGTACTTC,CASSLNAGRYEQYF
TRBV5-6,NA,NA,TRBJ2-1,TGTGCCAGCAGCTTGGTTGGGACCTATGAGCAGTTCTTC,CASSLVGTYEQFF
TRBV19,TRBD1,NA,TRBJ1-3,TGTGCCAGTAGAAGGGGGGGACAGTACTCTGGAAACACCATATATTTT,CASRRGGQYSGNTIYF
TRBV11-2,TRBD2,NA,TRBJ2-3,TGTGCCAGCAGCTTAGGGTCGGCGGGGGGCACAGATACGCAGTATTTT,CASSLGSAGGTDTQYF
TRBV6-5,TRBD1,NA,TRBJ2-5,TGTGCCAGCAGGGGGACAGGGCGGGAGACCCAGTACTTC,CASRGTGRETQYF
TRBV7-4,NA,NA,TRBJ1-5,TGTGCCAGCTCCCCGGGACAAATCAATCAGCCCCAGCATTTT,CASSPGQINQPQHF
TRBV12-1,NA,NA,TRBJ2-5,TGTGCCAGCAGCTGCTGGTCCACGCTAAACTTC,CASSCWSTLNF
TRBV10-3,TRBD2,NA,TRBJ2-3,TGTGCCATCAGTGGACTAGCGGGGCCCACAGATACGCAGTATTTT,CAISGLAGPTDTQYF
TRBV7-2,NA,few,TRBJ1-2,TGTGCCAGCAGCTTAGATGGGACCCCCTATGGCTACACCTTC,CASSLDGTPYGYTF
TRBV10-3,NA,NA,TRBJ2-7,TGTGCCATCAGTGACCCGCCTGCCTACGAGCAGTACTTC,CAISDPPAYEQYF
TRBV27,TRBD1,NA,TRBJ1-4,TGTGCCAGCAGTTTAAACCCGGGACAGGGAGATGAAAAACTGTTTTTT,CASSLNPGQGDEKLFF
TRBV5-1,NA,NA,TRBJ1-5,TGCGCCAGCAGCCAAGGGGGGCCCAATCAGCCCCAGCATTTT,CASSQGGPNQPQHF
TRBV11-2,NA,NA,TRBJ2-2,TGTGCCAGCAGCTTGATTCTGAACACCGGGGAGCTGTTTTTT,CASSLILNTGELFF